A single sample is the source of the 19 T cell receptor beta chains below, sequenced in a study of CD8 T cells in Susac syndrome. RNA in amounts of roughly 0.5 to 1 ug was reverse transcribed with random hexamers. TCRdb passed the immunoSEQ multiplex PCR reads through MiXCR, listing each CDR3 protein once. The sample holds fewer than 60,000 distinct CDR3 sequences, 95% seen once. Sequencing was done on a sample of CD8+ T cells from PBMCs. Receptors were obtained from a human donor with Susac syndrome.

V gene TRBV4-1 combines with J gene TRBJ1-2, with D possibly TRBD1 on 5 matching bases. This CDR3 has 15 residues. Germline V gives CDR1 MGHRA, CDR2 YSYEKL. The germline V and J ends were trimmed by 5 bases and 0 bases, with 13 bases remaining between them. In DNA, the CDR3 is TGCGCCAGCAGCGGAAGGGGAACCACTAACTATGGCTACACCTTC. The encoded protein is CASSGRGTTNYGYTF.

The chain combines TRBV7-9 with TRBJ2-7; D is unresolved. Trimming removed 4 bases from V and 6 bases from J, with 16 bases in between. Germline V gene data show CDR1 as SEHNR and CDR2 as FQNEAQ (reference sequence). The CDR3 length is 14 residues. The CDR3 DNA is TGTGCCAGCAGCTCATACATTAGGGTTCCCGAGCAGTACTTC. Translation gives CASSSYIRVPEQYF.

This clonotype has only one observation. This sequence joins TRBV30 and TRBJ2-7; D unresolved. The CDR3 is 11 residues long. From germline, CDR1 is GTSNPN and CDR2 SVGIG (reference sequence). Trimming shortened V by 3 bases and J by 3 bases, and 6 bases separated the two germline ends. Here the CDR3 reads CAWSGYYEQYF. The CDR3 DNA reads as TGTGCCTGGAGCGGATACTACGAGCAGTACTTC.

The V and J genes are TRBV20-1 and TRBJ1-1; the D gene is possibly TRBD1 (5 bases). Germline V lookup: CDR1 DFQATT, CDR2 SNEGSKA (reference sequence). CDR3 size: 12 residues. The V gene lost 5 bases and the J gene lost 1 base, with 8 bases spanning the gap. DNA of the CDR3: TGCAGTGCTCCCGGGGGGAACACTGAAGCTTTCTTT. Translation: CSAPGGNTEAFF.

The V and J genes are TRBV13 and TRBJ1-2; no clear D gene. The V gene lost 1 base and the J gene lost 4 bases, with 10 bases spanning the gap. Looked up from germline, CDR1 is PRHDT and CDR2 is FYEKMQ (reference sequence). This CDR3 has 14 amino acids. This CDR3 reads CASSLAPGGYGYTF. In DNA form, the CDR3 reads TGTGCCAGCAGCTTAGCGCCGGGAGGCTATGGCTACACCTTC.

This clonotype was seen just once. The V and J genes are TRBV19 and TRBJ2-4; TRBD1 agrees at 7 bases. From germline, CDR1 is LNHDA and CDR2 SQIVND (reference sequence). The CDR3 extends over 13 amino acids. The junction had 4 bases not matched to a gene; V was cut back by 5 bases and J by 6 bases. Here the CDR3 reads CASSPGQSNIQYF. The CDR3 DNA follows: TGTGCCAGTAGTCCGGGACAGTCAAACATTCAGTACTTC.

The V gene is TRBV5-1, the J gene TRBJ2-5; D is possibly TRBD2 (5 bases). Per the germline V gene, CDR1 is SGHRS and CDR2 is YFSETQ. V lost 0 bases to trimming and J lost 2 bases, with 11 bases between them. The CDR3 consists of 15 residues. CDR3 in amino acids: CASSLDGLQQETQYF. DNA of the CDR3: TGCGCCAGCAGCTTGGATGGACTTCAACAAGAGACCCAGTACTTC.

The V and J genes are TRBV9 and TRBJ2-3, with D maybe TRBD1 (7 bases). V lost 3 bases to trimming and J lost 1 base, with 15 bases between them. The germline V gene has CDR1 SGDLS and CDR2 YYNGEE. The CDR3 sequence is 16 residues long. CDR3 DNA sequence: TGTGCCAGCAGCGCCCCAACAGGGGAGGGCACAGATACGCAGTATTTT. This translates into CASSAPTGEGTDTQYF.

V is TRBV13 and J is TRBJ2-5; no definite D call. Trimming took 0 bases from V and 6 from J, leaving 5 bases between them. The CDR3 covers 12 residues. Germline-derived CDR1 and CDR2 are PRHDT and FYEKMQ (reference sequence). In DNA, the CDR3 is TGTGCCAGCAGCTTAGGACGGAAGACCCAGTACTTC. This gives the protein CASSLGRKTQYF.

The CDR3 reads CSVFSRGYEQYF. In DNA, the CDR3 is TGCAGCGTTTTTTCCCGGGGTTACGAGCAGTACTTC. The gene calls are TRBV29-1 and TRBJ2-7; tentative D call: TRBD2 (5 bases). Germline values: CDR1 SQVTM, CDR2 ANQGSEA. The V end was cut by 5 bases, the J end by 4 bases, with 12 bases between. CDR3 length: 12 residues.

The chain is built from TRBV6-5 and TRBJ1-2; maybe TRBD1 (6 bases). V lost 6 bases, J lost 5 bases, and 13 bases lay in between. This CDR3 comprises 13 residues. Germline V gives CDR1 MNHEY, CDR2 SVGAGI. The CDR3 nucleotides read TGTGCCAGCAGGCCCACAGGGACTTATGGCTACACCTTC. This codes for CASRPTGTYGYTF.

This chain links TRBV6-6 with TRBJ2-3; D is ambiguous. The V gene lost 1 base and the J gene lost 6 bases, with 5 bases spanning the gap. This CDR3 is built from 12 residues. Germline CDR1 MNHNY, CDR2 SVGAGI (reference sequence). For the CDR3, the DNA is TGTGCCAGCAGTTACTTCCGGGATACGCAGTATTTT. Its protein is CASSYFRDTQYF.

CDR3 protein: CSVAFFDRGPVDTEAFF. In nucleotides, the CDR3 is TGCAGCGTTGCATTTTTTGACAGGGGGCCCGTCGACACTGAAGCTTTCTTT. The chain carries TRBV29-1 and TRBJ1-1; 10 positions match TRBD1. Per the germline V gene, CDR1 is SQVTM and CDR2 is ANQGSEA. This CDR3 contains 17 residues. The V segment lost 4 bases and the J segment 3 bases; nucleotides outside the gene matches: 14.

The chain links TRBV7-9 to TRBJ2-7; D ambiguous. V lost 4 bases, J lost 6 bases, and 16 bases lay in between. The CDR3 consists of 14 residues. Germline-derived CDR1 and CDR2 are SEHNR and FQNEAQ (reference sequence). The CDR3 DNA follows: TGTGCCAGCAGCTGGAGAGACCTTCCTGTCGAGCAGTACTTC. Protein: CASSWRDLPVEQYF.

The gene calls are TRBV4-3 and TRBJ1-2, with a possible D match to TRBD1 (6 bases). Germline V gene sequence: CDR1 LGHNA, CDR2 YSLEER. This CDR3 comprises 14 residues. Trimming cost V 3 bases and J 7 bases, with 15 bases left between them. The CDR3 here is CASSQLGTSGGYTF. CDR3 in DNA: TGCGCCAGCAGCCAGTTGGGGACATCAGGTGGCTACACCTTC.

In DNA form, the CDR3 reads TGTGCCAGCAGCCCGTTGGCGGGGGGGTATGGCGAGCAGTACTTC. This codes for CASSPLAGGYGEQYF. This chain links TRBV7-9 with TRBJ2-7; 9 bases fit TRBD2. Germline V gene sequence: CDR1 SEHNR, CDR2 FQNEAQ (reference sequence). J was trimmed by 6 bases and V by 5 bases; bases with no gene match: 11. This CDR3 spans 15 amino acids.

This clonotype was seen a few times. The chain recombines TRBV7-6 with TRBJ2-1; D gene unclear. There are 13 residues in the CDR3. Trimming took off 3 bases at V and 5 bases at J, with 8 bases between the two ends. Per the germline V gene, CDR1 is SGHVS and CDR2 is FNYEAQ. CDR3 protein: CASSLRPNNEQFF. The CDR3 DNA reads as TGTGCCAGCAGCTTGAGACCCAACAATGAGCAGTTCTTC.

DNA of the CDR3: TGTGCCAGCAGGCCCGAAAGGGGGTTCTGGGAAAAGACCCAGTACTTC. Translating gives CASRPERGFWEKTQYF. The V call is TRBV28, the J call TRBJ2-5; the D gene is possibly TRBD1 (6 bases). The CDR3 covers 16 residues. Between the trimmed V and J ends, which lost 6 bases and 6 bases, there was a span of 23 bases. Germline values: CDR1 MDHEN, CDR2 SYDVKM.

The chain carries TRBV9 and TRBJ1-2; 9 bases are a match to TRBD1. After removal of 2 bases from V and 3 bases from J, the junction contained 5 bases not matched to a gene. CDR1 SGDLS and CDR2 YYNGEE come from the germline V gene. The CDR3 is 15 residues long. CDR3 amino acids: CASSVDRDRDYGYTF. Here the CDR3 DNA reads TGTGCCAGCAGCGTGGACCGGGACAGGGACTATGGCTACACCTTC.